One and the same sample provided the 8 T cell receptor beta chains below, sequenced in a study of T cells in localized non-small cell lung cancer. Generated by immunoSEQ multiplex PCR, the TCRdb table keeps only in-frame clones and is missing some. Of roughly 35,000 clones listed, around nine tenths are singletons. This sample comprised peripheral blood, obtained before any cancer treatment. The receptors come from a woman aged 35-75 years with stage I lung adenocarcinoma.

This chain links TRBV9 with TRBJ2-5; 9 bases align to TRBD1. Germline-derived CDR1 and CDR2 are SGDLS and YYNGEE. The CDR3 is 14 amino acids. J gave up 5 bases and V 0 bases, and 2 bases lay outside the gene matches. The CDR3 DNA sequence: TGTGCCAGCAGCGTAGAGGGACAGGGCGAGACCCAGTACTTC. Its translation is CASSVEGQGETQYF.

V is TRBV5-1 and J is TRBJ2-3; TRBD1 might be the D (5 bases). The CDR3 length is 14 residues. V was clipped by 0 bases and J by 7 bases, with 12 bases between them. The germline V gene encodes CDR1 SGHRS and CDR2 YFSETQ. CDR3 loop: CASSLGTNPNTQYF. DNA of the CDR3: TGCGCCAGCAGCTTGGGGACAAACCCCAATACGCAGTATTTT.

The chain employs TRBV28 and TRBJ2-2, with D perhaps matching TRBD2 (7 bases). This CDR3 has 17 amino acids. Trimming stripped 2 bases from V and 2 bases from J, with 15 bases between. The V gene's germline CDR1 is MDHEN and CDR2 SYDVKM. DNA of the CDR3: TGTGCCAGCAGTTTACGTCCAGCGGGGACAAACACCGGGGAGCTGTTTTTT. Residues: CASSLRPAGTNTGELFF.

The chain uses TRBV30 and TRBJ1-4; 9 nucleotides agree with TRBD1. This CDR3 comprises 17 residues. Losses at the gene ends were 3 bases for V and 0 bases for J; bases not matched to a gene: 8. Germline values: CDR1 GTSNPN, CDR2 SVGIG (reference sequence). CDR3 amino acids: CAWSSGQGGTTNEKLFF. The CDR3 DNA reads as TGTGCCTGGAGCTCGGGACAGGGAGGGACAACTAATGAAAAACTGTTTTTT.

The chain combines TRBV27 with TRBJ2-1; 9 bases map to TRBD2. Germline loops: CDR1 MNHEY, CDR2 SMNVEV (reference sequence). V trimming: 8 bases; J trimming: 4 bases; junction bases outside the gene matches: 6. CDR3 length: 14 amino acids. The CDR3 is CASCSGRRYNEQFF. The CDR3 nucleotides are TGTGCCAGCTGCAGCGGGAGGAGGTACAATGAGCAGTTCTTC.

The CDR3 loop is CASSSGLAFTDTQYF. The CDR3 nucleotides read TGTGCCAGCAGTTCCGGACTAGCTTTTACAGATACGCAGTATTTT. The chain joins TRBV2 to TRBJ2-3; 8 bases align to TRBD2. The CDR3 runs 15 residues. Trimming at V came to 5 bases and at J to 3 bases, leaving 7 bases not matched to a gene. The V gene's germline CDR1 is SNHLY and CDR2 FYNNEI.

The chain links TRBV6-6 to TRBJ2-2; either TRBD1 or TRBD2 may supply D (6 bases each). The CDR3 has 15 residues. CDR1 and CDR2 (germline): MNHNY, SVGAGI (reference sequence). V lost 8 bases and J lost 5, with 18 bases in between. The CDR3 loop reads CASSPGAPGTGELFF. For the CDR3, the DNA is TGTGCCAGCTCCCCGGGGGCCCCGGGGACCGGGGAGCTGTTTTTT.

This chain connects TRBV7-8 to TRBJ2-1, with D possibly matching TRBD2 (5 bases). CDR1 is SGHVS, CDR2 FQNEAQ, per germline. This CDR3 has 14 amino acids. With 2 bases removed from V and 6 bases from J, the gap between germline ends came to 11 bases. CDR3 loop: CASSLQAAINEQFF. DNA of the CDR3: TGTGCCAGCAGCTTACAAGCGGCGATCAATGAGCAGTTCTTC.